The text below deals with one T cell receptor beta chain. The antigen is unknown. This specimen belongs to a study of early T cells in non-severe SARS-CoV-2 infection. Background on the study: Unpaired chains resulted from sequencing bulk RNA of unsorted whole blood.

CDR1 SGHVS and CDR2 FQNEAQ come from the germline V gene. The CDR3 loop spans 15 amino acids. Trimming took 6 bases from V and 3 from J; bases not matched to a gene: 2. Unique molecular identifier tags were affixed to discrete cDNA molecules. In TCRdb, the 5' RACE reads were re-called with MiXCR into one record per CDR3 protein. The sample records some 45,000 distinct CDR3 sequences, about 4% being singletons. Findings and caveats of the study: Reliance on VDJdb matching favored anti-spike CD8 responses; private and CD4 specificities were missed.

Sequenced material: whole blood. The source is an adult who was a healthcare worker with PCR-confirmed SARS-CoV-2 infection or an uninfected control (not recorded which). This chain connects TRBV7-8 to TRBJ2-1; 13 positions agree with TRBD2. The DNA for the CDR3 is TGTGCCAGCAGACGACTAGCGGGAGGCTACAATGAGCAGTTCTTC. This sequence encodes CASRRLAGGYNEQFF.